This T cell receptor beta chain is drawn from a study of beta chain features in type 1 diabetes. Overall study: Patients and healthy donors were similar in age, gender and cell yields. The study's findings and limits: A possible short-template PCR bias applies equally to patients and controls.

The authors reverse transcribed all of the isolated RNA, so sequencing captured expressed TCRB transcripts. The data were produced by immunoSEQ multiplex PCR, yet TCRdb's version contains in-frame clones alone and is incomplete. The sample gives 130,000 to 150,000 clones, more than 9% of which show up once; 1% to 1.5% is in the top ten. This clone has just a few counts. Its antigen remains unidentified. Purities in excess of 98% were seen in all sorted populations. Trimming took 2 bases from V and 6 from J, leaving 8 bases between them. CDR3 length equals 13 residues. CDR1 and CDR2 from the germline V gene are MNHNS and SASEGT.

The chain links TRBV6-1 to TRBJ2-1; D is undetermined. The sequencing sample was made of naive CD4+ T cells from blood. This sequence was found in a young man in good health. CDR3: CASSEILFNEQFF. The CDR3 DNA reads TGTGCCAGCAGTGAAATCTTGTTCAATGAGCAGTTCTTC.